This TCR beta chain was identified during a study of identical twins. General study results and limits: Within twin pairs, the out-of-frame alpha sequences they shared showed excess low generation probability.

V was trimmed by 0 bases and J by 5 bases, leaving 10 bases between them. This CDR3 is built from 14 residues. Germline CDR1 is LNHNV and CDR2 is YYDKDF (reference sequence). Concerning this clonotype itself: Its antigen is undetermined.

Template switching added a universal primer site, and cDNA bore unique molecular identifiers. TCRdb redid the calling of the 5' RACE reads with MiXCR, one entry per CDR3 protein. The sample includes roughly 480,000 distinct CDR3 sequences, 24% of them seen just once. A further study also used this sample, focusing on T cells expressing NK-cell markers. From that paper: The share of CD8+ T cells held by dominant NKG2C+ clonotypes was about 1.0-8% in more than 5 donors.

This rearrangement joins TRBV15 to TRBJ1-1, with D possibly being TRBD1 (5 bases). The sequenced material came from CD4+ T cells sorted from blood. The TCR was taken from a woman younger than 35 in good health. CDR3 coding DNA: TGTGCCACCAGCAGAGATCGTTGGGGGACTGAAGCTTTCTTT. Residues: CATSRDRWGTEAFF.